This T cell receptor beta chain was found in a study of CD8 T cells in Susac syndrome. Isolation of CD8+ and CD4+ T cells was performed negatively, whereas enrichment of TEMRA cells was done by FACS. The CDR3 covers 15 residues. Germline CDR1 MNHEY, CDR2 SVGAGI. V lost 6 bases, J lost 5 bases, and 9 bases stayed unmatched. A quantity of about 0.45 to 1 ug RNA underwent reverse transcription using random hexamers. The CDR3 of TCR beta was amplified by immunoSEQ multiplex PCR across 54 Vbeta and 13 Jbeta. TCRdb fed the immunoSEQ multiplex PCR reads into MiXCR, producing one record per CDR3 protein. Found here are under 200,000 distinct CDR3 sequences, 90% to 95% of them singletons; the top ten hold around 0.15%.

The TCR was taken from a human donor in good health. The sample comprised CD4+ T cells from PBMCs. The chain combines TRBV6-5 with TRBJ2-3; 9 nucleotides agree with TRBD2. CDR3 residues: CASSYLSGGQDTQYF. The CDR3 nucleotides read TGTGCCAGCAGCTACCTGAGCGGGGGGCAAGATACGCAGTATTTT.